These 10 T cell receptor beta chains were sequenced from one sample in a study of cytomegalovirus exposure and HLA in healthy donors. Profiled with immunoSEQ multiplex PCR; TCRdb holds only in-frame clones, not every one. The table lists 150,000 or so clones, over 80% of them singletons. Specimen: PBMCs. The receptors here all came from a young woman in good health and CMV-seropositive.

Here the CDR3 reads CASRLHRDSNEKLFF. Here the CDR3 DNA reads TGCGCCAGCCGGTTGCATAGGGACAGTAATGAAAAACTGTTTTTT. The chain recombines TRBV5-1 with TRBJ1-4; 7 nucleotides agree with TRBD1. The ends lost 7 bases at V and 4 bases at J; junction bases unmatched: 10. The CDR3 is 15 residues long. Germline loops: CDR1 SGHRS, CDR2 YFSETQ.

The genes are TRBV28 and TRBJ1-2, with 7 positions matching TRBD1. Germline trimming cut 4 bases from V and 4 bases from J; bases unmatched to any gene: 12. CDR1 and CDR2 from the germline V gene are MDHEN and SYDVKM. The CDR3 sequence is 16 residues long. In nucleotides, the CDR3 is TGTGCCAGCAGTTCCCACCGGGACAGCTATTTCTATGGCTACACCTTC. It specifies CASSSHRDSYFYGYTF.

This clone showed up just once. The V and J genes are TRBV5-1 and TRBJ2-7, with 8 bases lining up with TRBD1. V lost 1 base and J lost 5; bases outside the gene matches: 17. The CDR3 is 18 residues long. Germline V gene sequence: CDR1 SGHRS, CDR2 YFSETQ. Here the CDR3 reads CASSLPKIAGTGVHEQYF. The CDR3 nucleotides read TGCGCCAGCAGCTTGCCCAAAATAGCCGGGACAGGTGTCCACGAGCAGTACTTC.

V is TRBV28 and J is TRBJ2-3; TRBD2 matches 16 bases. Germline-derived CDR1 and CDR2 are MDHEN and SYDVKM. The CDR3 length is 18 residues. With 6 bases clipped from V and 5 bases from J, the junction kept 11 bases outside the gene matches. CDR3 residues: CASSPGTSGGAGVDTQYF. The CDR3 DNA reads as TGTGCCAGCAGCCCCGGGACTAGCGGGGGGGCGGGGGTAGATACGCAGTATTTT.

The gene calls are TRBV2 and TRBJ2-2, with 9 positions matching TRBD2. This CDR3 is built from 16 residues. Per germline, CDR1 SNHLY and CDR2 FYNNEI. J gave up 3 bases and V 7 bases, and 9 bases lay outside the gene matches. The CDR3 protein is CASKKERGVYTGELFF. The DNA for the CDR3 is TGTGCCAGCAAGAAAGAGCGGGGGGTGTACACCGGGGAGCTGTTTTTT.

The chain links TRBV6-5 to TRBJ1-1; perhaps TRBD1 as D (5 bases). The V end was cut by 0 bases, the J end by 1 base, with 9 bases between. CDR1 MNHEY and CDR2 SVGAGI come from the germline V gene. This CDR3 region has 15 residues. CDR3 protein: CASSYSSQGNTEAFF. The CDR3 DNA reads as TGTGCCAGCAGTTACTCGAGTCAGGGGAACACTGAAGCTTTCTTT.

CDR3 residues: CASSFQVSYEQYF. Here the CDR3 DNA reads TGTGCCAGCAGCTTCCAGGTCTCCTACGAGCAGTACTTC. This chain uses TRBV7-8 with TRBJ2-7, with D unresolved. The V end was cut by 3 bases, the J end by 0 bases, with 6 bases between. This CDR3 comprises 13 residues. The V gene's germline CDR1 is SGHVS and CDR2 FQNEAQ.

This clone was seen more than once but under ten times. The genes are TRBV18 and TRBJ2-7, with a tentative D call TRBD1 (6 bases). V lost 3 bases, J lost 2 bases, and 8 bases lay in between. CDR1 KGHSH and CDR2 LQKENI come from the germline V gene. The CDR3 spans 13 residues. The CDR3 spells CASSPRTAYEQYF. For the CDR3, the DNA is TGTGCCAGCTCACCTCGGACAGCCTACGAGCAGTACTTC.

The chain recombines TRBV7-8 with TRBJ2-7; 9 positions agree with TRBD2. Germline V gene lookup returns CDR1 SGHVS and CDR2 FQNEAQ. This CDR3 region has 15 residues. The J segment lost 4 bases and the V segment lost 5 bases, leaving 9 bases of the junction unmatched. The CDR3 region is CASSIAGTSFYEQYF. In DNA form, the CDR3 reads TGTGCCAGCAGCATCGCCGGGACTAGCTTTTACGAGCAGTACTTC.

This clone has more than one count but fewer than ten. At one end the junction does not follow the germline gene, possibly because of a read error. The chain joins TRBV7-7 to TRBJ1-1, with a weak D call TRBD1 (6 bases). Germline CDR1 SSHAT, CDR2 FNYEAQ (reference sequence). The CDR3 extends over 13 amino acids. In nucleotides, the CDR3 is TGTGCTAGCAGCTTGCTGGACAGCACTGAAGCTTTCTTT. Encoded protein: CASSLLDSTEAFF. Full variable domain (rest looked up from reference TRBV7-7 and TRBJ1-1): GAGVSQSPRYKVTKRGQDVTLRCDPISSHATLYWYQQALGQGPEFLTYFNYEAQPDKSGLPSDRFSAERPEGSISTLTIQRTEQRDSAMYRCASSLLDSTEAFFGQGTRLTVV.